This T cell receptor (beta chain) was observed in a study of cytomegalovirus exposure and HLA in healthy donors. The PCR ran on 60 Vbeta and 13 Jbeta primers. Libraries were prepared by immunoSEQ multiplex PCR; TCRdb keeps only in-frame clonotypes and omits some of them. The sample lists about 190,000 clones; approximately 80% were seen once. The V gene's germline CDR1 is MNHEY and CDR2 SVGAGI. This CDR3 is 13 amino acids long. Trimming shortened V by 8 bases and J by 5 bases, and 15 bases separated the two germline ends. This clone appeared a few times. Antigen specificity is unknown. Notes on the study in general: According to an earlier analysis, most TCR beta V segments yielded productive rearrangements about 90% or about 30% of the time.

The clonotype was recovered from a middle-aged man in good health and CMV-seropositive. Material for sequencing was PBMCs. The rearrangement links TRBV6-5 to TRBJ1-1, with TRBD1 as a possible D gene (6 bases). As DNA, the CDR3 is TGTGCCAGCCTTAAGAGGGGGGGGACTGAAGCTTTCTTT. The encoded protein is CASLKRGGTEAFF.